The T cell receptor beta chain described here comes from a study of shared clonotypes between healthy human individuals. Germline values: CDR1 KGHSH, CDR2 LQKENI. V shed 2 bases and J 4 bases; nucleotides not matched to a gene: 4. This CDR3 is 15 amino acids long. Naive CD4+ cells were CD45RA-selected; the remaining cells were memory. The table came from immunoSEQ multiplex PCR; TCRdb's copy has only in-frame clones and leaves some out. The table includes some 2,500,000 clones, over 85% detected once. Sequenced sample: naive CD4+ T cells from PBMCs. Subset given: CD45RA+ positively selected. This sequence was found in a man between 18 and 29 years old in good health. Some clones in this sample may be carry-over from other donors' samples. The rearrangement links TRBV18 to TRBJ2-2, with 7 bases aligning to TRBD1. The CDR3 is CASSPGTATTGELFF. CDR3 DNA sequence: TGTGCCAGCTCACCAGGGACAGCGACCACCGGGGAGCTGTTTTTT.